These 15 T cell receptor beta chains share one sample of origin, sequenced in a study of regulatory T cells in long-lasting Graves disease. Library construction for TCR beta used iRepertoire HTBI primers and Arm-PCR of CDR3 regions. MiXCR was run by TCRdb on the multiplex PCR reads, yielding one entry per CDR3 protein. The sample has some 320,000 distinct CDR3 sequences; about 18% are singletons. The time point is: newly diagnosed GD, antithyroid drugs for less than 3 months. Preparation of the TCR library used RNA extracted from PBMCs. This specimen consisted of peripheral blood mononuclear cells (PBMCs), obtained at new diagnosis, from a patient treated with antithyroid drugs. The receptors come from a female donor with Graves disease.

The chain employs TRBV14 and TRBJ2-5; TRBD2 is a possible D gene (6 bases). Germline-derived CDR1 and CDR2 are SGHDN and FVKESK. The CDR3 contains 15 residues. Between the trimmed V and J ends, which lost 4 bases and 0 bases, there was a span of 12 bases. DNA of the CDR3: TGTGCCAGCAGCCGTAGCGGCCGGTACCAAGAGACCCAGTACTTC. The encoded protein is CASSRSGRYQETQYF.

This clonotype was seen at least ten times. The chain uses TRBV20-1 and TRBJ2-3, with TRBD2 identical over 14 bases. Germline CDR1 and CDR2: DFQATT and SNEGSKA (reference sequence). CDR3 size: 16 residues. V shed 3 bases, J shed 4 bases, and the junction held 6 bases outside the gene matches. This chain's CDR3 is CSARGTSGSRADTQYF. The DNA for the CDR3 is TGCAGTGCTAGGGGGACTAGCGGGAGTCGTGCAGATACGCAGTATTTT.

Many counts were recorded for this clonotype. The chain is built from TRBV24-1 and TRBJ1-1; D unclear. V was shortened by 0 bases and J by 5 bases, with 6 bases between the two germline ends. Germline V CDR1 and CDR2: KGHDR, SFDVKD. The CDR3 covers 13 residues. Here the CDR3 DNA reads TGTGCCACCAGTGATTTGCACGGGACTGAAGCTTTCTTT. It translates to CATSDLHGTEAFF.

This clonotype was seen many times. This rearrangement joins TRBV11-2 to TRBJ2-7; 8 positions match TRBD2. The length of the CDR3 is 16 residues. Germline trimming cut 0 bases from V and 2 bases from J; bases unmatched to any gene: 6. From germline, CDR1 is SGHAT and CDR2 FQNNGV. This CDR3 is CASSLDSGLGPYEQYF. The CDR3 coding sequence is TGTGCCAGCAGCTTAGATTCGGGACTAGGGCCCTACGAGCAGTACTTC.

This clonotype has only a few counts. This may come from a read error, since a much larger clone is one base off. This chain uses TRBV5-1 with TRBJ2-1; 7 bases are shared with TRBD2. J gave up 2 bases and V 6 bases, and 5 bases lay outside the gene matches. CDR3 length: 14 residues. Germline V gives CDR1 SGHRS, CDR2 YFSETQ. In nucleotides, the CDR3 is TGCGCCAGCAAAATAGCGGGCCCCTACAATGAGCAGTTCTTC. Its protein product is CASKIAGPYNEQFF.

In its sample, this clonotype was seen many times. The chain is built from TRBV3-1 and TRBJ2-7; TRBD1 agrees at 7 bases. The CDR3 loop spans 11 amino acids. V shed 4 bases, J shed 10 bases, and the junction held 4 bases outside the gene matches. Germline CDR1 is LGHDT and CDR2 is YNNKEL (reference sequence). DNA for the CDR3: TGTGCCAGCAGCCTGACAGGGCTACAGTACTTC. Its protein is CASSLTGLQYF.

This clonotype was seen ten or more times. The genes are TRBV12-3 or TRBV12-4 and TRBJ2-1; D not resolved. The CDR3 runs 13 residues. The V end was cut by 5 bases, the J end by 5 bases, with 10 bases between. The CDR3 DNA follows: TGTGCCAGCAGTGTCCAAAGGGACAATGAGCAGTTCTTC. Translation: CASSVQRDNEQFF.

This clonotype was seen repeatedly, ten times or more. The gene calls are TRBV7-8 and TRBJ2-3; 8 bases align to TRBD1. Germline V gene sequence: CDR1 SGHVS, CDR2 FQNEAQ. CDR3 length equals 16 residues. With V trimmed by 5 bases and J by 7 bases, 14 bases remained unmatched. The CDR3 loop is CASSINRDRSRNTQYF. For the CDR3, the DNA is TGTGCCAGCAGCATAAACCGGGACAGGAGCCGTAATACGCAGTATTTT.

The genes are TRBV10-2 and TRBJ2-2; no firm D call. This CDR3 has 15 amino acids. The V end lost 3 bases, the J end lost 4 bases, and 12 bases lay between the germline ends. The germline V gene encodes CDR1 WSHSY and CDR2 SAAADI. This CDR3 reads CASSEMTLFTGELFF. Here the CDR3 DNA reads TGCGCCAGCAGTGAAATGACACTATTCACCGGGGAGCTGTTTTTT.

This clonotype has just a few counts. This sequence may be a read error, since a much larger clone differs from it by one base. This CDR3 is missing its conserved last phenylalanine or tryptophan, likely due to a read error. The gene calls are TRBV27 and TRBJ2-3; 8 bases agree with TRBD2. The CDR3 sequence is 14 residues long. V gave up 5 bases and J gave up 3 bases; unmatched junction bases: 4. The V gene's germline CDR1 is MNHEY and CDR2 SMNVEV (reference sequence). The CDR3 DNA reads TGTGCCAGCAGTCCGGGACTAGGAACAGATACGCAGTATCTT. Translated: CASSPGLGTDTQYL.

This clonotype appeared a few times. The rearrangement uses TRBV10-3 and TRBJ1-2; D is undetermined. The germline gives CDR1 ENHRY, CDR2 SYGVKD. This CDR3 is built from 15 residues. Trimming removed 0 bases at V and 0 bases at J, with 8 bases between. The CDR3 DNA is TGTGCCATCAGTGAGTCGGGTGGAACTAACTATGGCTACACCTTC. Translated, it gives CAISESGGTNYGYTF.

This sequence joins TRBV7-9 and TRBJ2-2, with D maybe TRBD1 (6 bases). Trimming took off 5 bases at V and 8 bases at J, with 18 bases between the two ends. This CDR3 has 15 residues. Germline CDR1 is SEHNR and CDR2 is FQNEAQ (reference sequence). CDR3 nucleotides: TGTGCCAGCAGCCCCCCTAACAGGGTTGCGGGGGAGCTGTTTTTT. It is translated as CASSPPNRVAGELFF.

This clonotype was counted between two and nine times. The chain has TRBV2 and TRBJ2-2, with no clear D. The germline V and J ends were trimmed by 4 bases and 11 bases, with 8 bases remaining between them. The CDR3 is made up of 11 amino acids. The germline gives CDR1 SNHLY, CDR2 FYNNEI. The CDR3 sequence is CASSVVVELFF. CDR3 in DNA: TGTGCCAGCAGTGTAGTCGTAGAGCTGTTTTTT.

This clonotype showed up many times. This rearrangement joins TRBV12-3 or TRBV12-4 to TRBJ2-7; D perhaps matches TRBD1 (6 bases). The V and J ends lost 5 bases and 7 bases respectively, with 39 bases between them. This CDR3 comprises 21 residues. The CDR3 DNA reads TGTGCCAGCAGTCCGGGACACTTCCGATTTGATATTGGCGCGACCGGTGGGGAGCAGTACTTC. This gives the protein CASSPGHFRFDIGATGGEQYF.

In nucleotides, the CDR3 is TGCAGTGCTTGCCCACTAGCGACGGATTATGGCTACACCTTC. Its translation is CSACPLATDYGYTF. The rearrangement joins TRBV20-1 to TRBJ1-2; D is unresolved. The V gene lost 5 bases and the J gene lost 5 bases, with 18 bases spanning the gap. This CDR3 has 14 residues. The germline gives CDR1 DFQATT, CDR2 SNEGSKA (reference sequence).